These T cell receptor beta chains were read from a single sample in a study of metastatic and nonmetastatic thyroid tumors. TCRdb reprocessed the PCR reads via MiXCR. Here the sample spans about 82,000 clones, around 13% being singletons. Sequenced material: tumor tissue. The receptors originated from a female donor with papillary thyroid cancer or a benign thyroid nodule (not recorded which). Some clones in this sample may be carry-over from other donors' samples. CDR3s include the opening cysteine and the closing phenylalanine or tryptophan.

V gene	J gene	CDR3 protein
TRBV5-5	TRBJ1-2	CASSLEGGQNYGYTF
TRBV30	TRBJ1-1	CAWSVDRFIAFF
TRBV28	TRBJ2-7	CASSFRRGHPQSYEQYF
TRBV2	TRBJ2-5	CASSDARGSIETQYF
TRBV28	TRBJ1-2	CASSLLGDGYTF
TRBV5-6	TRBJ1-5	CASSLQGGLTPQHF
TRBV7-9	TRBJ2-2	CASSLGLDYTGELFF
TRBV27	TRBJ2-1	CASSSGLAVNEQFF
TRBV7-2	TRBJ2-1	CASSLERRAGKFF
TRBV20-1	TRBJ1-1	CSAASRLNTEAFF
TRBV20-1	TRBJ1-1	CSASEGAIGMDTEAFF
TRBV19	TRBJ2-3	CASSFSGRATDTQYF
TRBV6-1	TRBJ1-1	CASRYRDFLNTEAFF
TRBV6-1	TRBJ1-4	CASSEPRQGPFGEKLFF
TRBV19	TRBJ1-5	CASSIGTGNQPQHF
TRBV30	TRBJ2-7	CAWSTDSSYEQYF
TRBV19	TRBJ1-5	CASSITGAAQPQHF
TRBV6-1	TRBJ2-4	CASSGLAGGPKNIQYF
TRBV27	TRBJ2-5	CASSPGTGRQETQYF
TRBV11-1	TRBJ2-3	CASSFHLGTGLPDTQYF